The entry below gives a single T cell receptor beta chain sequence along with its context. Per the germline V gene, CDR1 is WSHSY and CDR2 is SAAADI. Germline trimming cut 0 bases from V and 7 bases from J; bases unmatched to any gene: 13. The CDR3 is made up of 18 amino acids. This sample is part of a study of blood T cell repertoires in COVID-19. Looking at the study overall: In each case, the material was cDNA or gDNA derived from T cells, B-cell-depleted T cells, or PBMCs.

Authors' methods: Amplification with reference gene primers provided the estimates of nucleated cell counts. Sequencing was performed with immunoSEQ multiplex PCR; in TCRdb, only in-frame clones are kept and a portion is missing. The V and J calls and clone size are taken from that table; D and trimming were inferred from the DNA. The table includes some 47,000 clones, around 80% detected once. This sequence joins TRBV10-2 and TRBJ2-1; 9 positions match TRBD2. This TCR derives from a human donor in a cohort sampled during active COVID-19. Sequenced input: peripheral blood. The CDR3 loop reads CASSESTFWRGGRNEQFF. As DNA, the CDR3 is TGCGCCAGCAGTGAGTCGACGTTTTGGCGGGGGGGCCGAAATGAGCAGTTCTTC.